The next 20 T cell receptor beta chains were all read from a single sample in a study of shared clonotypes between healthy human individuals. Only in-frame clones appear in the TCRdb table, and some are missing; sequencing was by immunoSEQ multiplex PCR. The sample consists of 550,000 to 800,000 clones, 74% of them appearing once. Source material: memory CD4+ T cells sorted from blood. Subset noted: CD45RA-negative fraction. All receptors come from a woman aged 30 to 39 in good health.

The chain is built from TRBV5-8 and TRBJ1-5, with 8 bases matching TRBD1. V gave up 0 bases and J gave up 5 bases; unmatched junction bases: 4. Germline CDR1 SGHTS, CDR2 YDEGEE. The CDR3 consists of 15 residues. The DNA for the CDR3 is TGTGCCAGCAGCTTGGGACAGGGGTATGATCAGCCCCAGCATTTT. Translating gives CASSLGQGYDQPQHF. The whole variable domain, filled in from reference TRBV5-8 and TRBJ1-5, reads EAGVTQSPTHLIKTRGQQATLRCSPISGHTSVYWYQQALGLGLQFLLWYDEGEERNRGNFPPRFSGRQFPNYSSELNVNALELEDSALYLCASSLGQGYDQPQHFGDGTRLSIL.

V and J are TRBV6-1 and TRBJ2-5; 7 bases map to TRBD1. Germline loops: CDR1 MNHNS, CDR2 SASEGT. The CDR3 has 15 residues. J was trimmed by 1 base and V by 8 bases; bases with no gene match: 10. The DNA for the CDR3 is TGTGCCAGCCAAAACAGGGGTCACACCCAAGAGACCCAGTACTTC. Its translation: CASQNRGHTQETQYF.

The chain carries TRBV15 and TRBJ2-1; D gene ambiguous. CDR3 length: 15 amino acids. V was pared by 5 bases and J by 0 bases, with 11 bases between. The germline V gene encodes CDR1 LNHNV and CDR2 YYDKDF (reference sequence). CDR3: CATSVQRSSYNEQFF. CDR3 in DNA: TGTGCCACCAGCGTACAGAGGAGCTCCTACAATGAGCAGTTCTTC.

The chain links TRBV28 to TRBJ1-4; D is uncertain. The germline V and J ends were trimmed by 3 bases and 7 bases, with 12 bases remaining between them. The CDR3 totals 14 residues. The germline gives CDR1 MDHEN, CDR2 SYDVKM. In DNA form, the CDR3 reads TGTGCCAGCAGTTTTGAGGGTAGTGTTGAAAAACTGTTTTTT. This translates into CASSFEGSVEKLFF.

The chain joins TRBV11-2 to TRBJ2-1; 8 nucleotides align to TRBD2. This CDR3 comprises 15 residues. V gave up 0 bases and J gave up 8 bases; unmatched junction bases: 6. Germline V gene sequence: CDR1 SGHAT, CDR2 FQNNGV. The CDR3 loop is CASSLEAGGSHEQFF. The CDR3, as DNA: TGTGCCAGCAGCTTAGAGGCGGGAGGCTCCCATGAGCAGTTCTTC.

This clone was seen a single time. The V call is TRBV28, the J call TRBJ2-5; D perhaps matches TRBD2 (6 bases). The CDR3 is 14 residues long. The V end was cut by 6 bases, the J end by 3 bases, with 14 bases between. Germline CDR1 reads MDHEN; CDR2 reads SYDVKM. Here the CDR3 reads CASSAAGIKETQYF. Written as DNA, the CDR3 is TGTGCCAGCAGCGCGGCGGGGATCAAAGAGACCCAGTACTTC.

The V and J genes are TRBV2 and TRBJ1-2; TRBD1 matches 8 bases. Looked up from germline, CDR1 is SNHLY and CDR2 is FYNNEI. CDR3 length: 14 residues. J was trimmed by 2 bases and V by 4 bases; bases with no gene match: 3. CDR3 bases: TGTGCCAGCAGTGTCTACAGGGGGAACTATGGCTACACCTTC. This codes for CASSVYRGNYGYTF.

This clone was seen a handful of times. Other nucleotide sequences in the sample specify the same CDR3. The chain recombines TRBV11-3 with TRBJ2-2, with 9 bases that match TRBD2. After removal of 6 bases from V and 2 bases from J, the junction contained 7 bases not matched to a gene. Germline CDR1 SGHNT, CDR2 YENEEA. CDR3 length: 16 residues. The CDR3 bases are TGTGCCAGCAGTTTTAGCGGGAGCGCAAACACCGGGGAGCTGTTTTTT. Protein: CASSFSGSANTGELFF. Filled out from reference TRBV11-3 and TRBJ2-2, the complete variable domain reads EAGVVQSPRYKIIEKKQPVAFWCNPISGHNTLYWYLQNLGQGPELLIRYENEEAVDDSQLPKDRFSAERLKGVDSTLKIQPAELGDSAVYLCASSFSGSANTGELFFGEGSRLTVL.

V and J are TRBV7-2 and TRBJ2-5; 8 bases align to TRBD2. The J segment lost 5 bases and the V segment lost 3 bases, leaving 8 bases of the junction unmatched. The CDR3 is made up of 15 amino acids. Germline-derived CDR1 and CDR2 are SGHTA and FQGNSA. CDR3 coding DNA: TGTGCCAGCAGCTTTCCAGCGGGAGCAACCGAGACCCAGTACTTC. It codes for CASSFPAGATETQYF.

The CDR3, as DNA: TGTGCCAGCCGCTACTGGGGGCAGAGTGAAGCTTTCTTT. It translates to CASRYWGQSEAFF. The rearrangement links TRBV27 to TRBJ1-1, with TRBD1 as a possible D gene (6 bases). This CDR3 contains 13 residues. Trimming took 8 bases from V and 7 from J, leaving 17 bases between them. From germline, CDR1 is MNHEY and CDR2 SMNVEV (reference sequence).

The chain is built from TRBV2 and TRBJ2-5, with TRBD2 matching 9 bases. The length of the CDR3 is 14 residues. Germline trimming cut 7 bases from V and 4 bases from J; bases unmatched to any gene: 7. CDR1 and CDR2 from the germline V gene are SNHLY and FYNNEI. CDR3 protein: CASKSGRLSETQYF. CDR3 DNA sequence: TGTGCCAGCAAGAGCGGGAGGCTTTCAGAGACCCAGTACTTC.

The genes are TRBV7-9 and TRBJ2-3; 10 nucleotides match TRBD1. The CDR3 sequence is 15 residues long. CDR1 is SEHNR, CDR2 FQNEAQ, per germline (reference sequence). Germline trimming cut 5 bases from V and 4 bases from J; bases unmatched to any gene: 6. CDR3 protein: CASSLLGTGADTQYF. For the CDR3, the DNA is TGTGCCAGCAGCCTCTTAGGGACAGGGGCAGATACGCAGTATTTT.

The chain joins TRBV4-1 to TRBJ2-7; 7 positions match TRBD2. V shed 4 bases, J shed 0 bases, and the junction held 9 bases outside the gene matches. Germline V gives CDR1 MGHRA, CDR2 YSYEKL. The CDR3 runs to 16 residues. The CDR3 nucleotides are TGCGCCAGCAGCCCTCGAGGCAGCGGGGCCTCCTACGAGCAGTACTTC. Translation gives CASSPRGSGASYEQYF.

This clone has a single count. The rearrangement links TRBV5-1 to TRBJ2-1; 11 bases align to TRBD1. Germline CDR1 SGHRS, CDR2 YFSETQ. The CDR3 has 15 amino acids. Trimming removed 3 bases from V and 4 bases from J; junction bases left unmatched: 3. The CDR3 coding sequence is TGCGCCAGCAGCTGGGACAGGGGGAAGTACAATGAGCAGTTCTTC. Translating gives CASSWDRGKYNEQFF.

This clone was found a few times. The same CDR3 can be traced to other DNA sequences in this sample. The chain has TRBV10-3 and TRBJ1-5; no definite D call. Between the trimmed V and J ends, which lost 0 bases and 4 bases, there was a span of 4 bases. The length of the CDR3 is 13 residues. Per germline, CDR1 ENHRY and CDR2 SYGVKD. The CDR3, as DNA: TGTGCCATCAGTGAGTCGGCAAATCAGCCCCAGCATTTT. It encodes CAISESANQPQHF.

This clone was seen a handful of times. The chain joins TRBV11-2 to TRBJ2-5; D assignment may be TRBD1 or TRBD2 (5 bases each). The germline V and J ends were trimmed by 5 bases and 1 base, with 20 bases remaining between them. Germline V lookup: CDR1 SGHAT, CDR2 FQNNGV. This CDR3 contains 17 residues. DNA of the CDR3: TGTGCCAGCAGCCTTGGGGGTAGTACCCTACTCCAAGAGACCCAGTACTTC. This translates into CASSLGGSTLLQETQYF.

This clone was picked up one time. V is TRBV30 and J is TRBJ2-7; a weak D match, TRBD2 (6 bases). Per the germline V gene, CDR1 is GTSNPN and CDR2 is SVGIG (reference sequence). V was shortened by 3 bases and J by 2 bases, with 11 bases between the two germline ends. This CDR3 is built from 13 residues. CDR3 sequence reads: CAWRRGEAYEQYF. In nucleotides, the CDR3 is TGTGCCTGGAGACGCGGGGAGGCCTACGAGCAGTACTTC.

In its sample, this clone was seen once. Other nucleotide sequences in the sample specify the same CDR3. V usage is TRBV5-8 and J usage is TRBJ1-5, with no clear D. V was cut by 0 bases and J by 6 bases, with 1 base left in between. Germline V gives CDR1 SGHTS, CDR2 YDEGEE. This CDR3 contains 11 residues. The CDR3 DNA reads as TGTGCCAGCAGCTTGGTTCAGCCCCAGCATTTT. Translated, it gives CASSLVQPQHF.

The CDR3 region is CASSYLAGVRTDEQFF. In DNA form, the CDR3 reads TGTGCCAGCAGTTACCTAGCGGGTGTGAGGACGGATGAGCAGTTCTTC. The chain combines TRBV6-5 with TRBJ2-1; 8 nucleotides agree with TRBD2. Germline CDR1 is MNHEY and CDR2 is SVGAGI. The V gene end was trimmed by 2 bases and the J gene end by 8 bases; junction bases not matched to a gene: 11. CDR3 length: 16 residues.

This clone was picked up a small number of times. The J gene is TRBJ2-2, the V gene TRBV7-8; D is unclear. V lost 1 base and J 5 bases, leaving 5 bases between the germline ends. The CDR3 has 13 amino acids. Germline V CDR1 and CDR2: SGHVS, FQNEAQ. The CDR3 DNA sequence: TGTGCCAGCAGCTTAGGTTGGACCGGGGAGCTGTTTTTT. This sequence encodes CASSLGWTGELFF.